The clone carrying this TCR beta chain occurred a few times. The data were obtained in a study of blood T cell repertoires in COVID-19. Trimming stripped 5 bases from V and 8 bases from J, with 13 bases between. The CDR3 is 14 amino acids. Germline CDR1 and CDR2: MNHEY and SVGEGT. Two negative PCRs, clearance, or symptom resolution were required of recovered Cohort 3 donors. The protocol was immunoSEQ multiplex PCR, while the TCRdb copy is restricted to in-frame clones and leaves out a portion. Among under 450,000 clones listed, about 90% were seen once. V is TRBV6-2 or TRBV6-3 and J is TRBJ1-6; no definite D call. The source of this sequence is a man aged 25-45 years who had recovered from COVID-19. The sample taken for sequencing was PBMCs or T cells enriched from blood (not recorded which). The CDR3 coding sequence is TGTGCCAGCAGTCTTCAACATCTCTATTCACCCCTCCACTTT. Its protein is CASSLQHLYSPLHF.